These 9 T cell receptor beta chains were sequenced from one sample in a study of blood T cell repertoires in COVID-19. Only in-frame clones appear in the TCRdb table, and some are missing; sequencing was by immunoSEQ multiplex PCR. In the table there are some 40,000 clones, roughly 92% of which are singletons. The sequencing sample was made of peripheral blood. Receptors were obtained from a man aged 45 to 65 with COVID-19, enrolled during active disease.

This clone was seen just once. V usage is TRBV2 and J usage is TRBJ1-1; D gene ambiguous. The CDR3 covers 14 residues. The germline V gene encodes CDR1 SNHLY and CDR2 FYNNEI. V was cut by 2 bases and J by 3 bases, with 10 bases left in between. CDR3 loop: CASSESVRYTEAFF. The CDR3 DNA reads TGTGCCAGCAGTGAATCCGTCCGTTACACTGAAGCTTTCTTT.

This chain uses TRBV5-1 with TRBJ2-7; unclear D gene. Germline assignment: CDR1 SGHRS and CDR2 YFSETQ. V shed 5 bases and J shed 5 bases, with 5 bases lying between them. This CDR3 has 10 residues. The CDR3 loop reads CASSLDEQYF. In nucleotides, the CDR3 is TGCGCCAGCAGTTTAGACGAGCAGTACTTC.

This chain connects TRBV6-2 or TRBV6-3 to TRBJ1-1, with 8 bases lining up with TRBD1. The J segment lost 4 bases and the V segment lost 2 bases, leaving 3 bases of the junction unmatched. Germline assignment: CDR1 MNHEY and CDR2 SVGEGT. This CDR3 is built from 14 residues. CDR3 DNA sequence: TGTGCCAGCAGTTACATAGACAGGGGCACTGAAGCTTTCTTT. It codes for CASSYIDRGTEAFF.

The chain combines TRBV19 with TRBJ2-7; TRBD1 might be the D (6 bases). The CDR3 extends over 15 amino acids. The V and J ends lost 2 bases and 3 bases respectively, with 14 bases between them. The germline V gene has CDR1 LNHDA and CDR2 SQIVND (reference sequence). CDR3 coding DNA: TGTGCCAGTAGTATACGGGGACAACCATTCTACGAGCAGTACTTC. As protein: CASSIRGQPFYEQYF.

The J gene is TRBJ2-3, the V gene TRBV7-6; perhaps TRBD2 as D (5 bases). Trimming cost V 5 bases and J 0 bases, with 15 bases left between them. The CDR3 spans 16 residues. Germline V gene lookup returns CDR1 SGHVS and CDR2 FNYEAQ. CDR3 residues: CASSPRLDSSTDTQYF. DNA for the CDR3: TGTGCCAGCAGCCCCAGGTTGGACTCTAGCACAGATACGCAGTATTTT.

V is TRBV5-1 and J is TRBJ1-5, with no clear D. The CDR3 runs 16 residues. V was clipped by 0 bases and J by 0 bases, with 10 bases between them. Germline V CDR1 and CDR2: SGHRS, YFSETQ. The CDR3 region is CASSLGHLDSNQPQHF. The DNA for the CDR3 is TGCGCCAGCAGCTTGGGACATTTAGATAGCAATCAGCCCCAGCATTTT. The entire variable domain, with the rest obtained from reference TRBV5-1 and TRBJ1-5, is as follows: KAGVTQTPRYLIKTRGQQVTLSCSPISGHRSVSWYQQTPGQGLQFLFEYFSETQRNKGNFPGRFSGRQFSNSRSEMNVSTLELGDSALYLCASSLGHLDSNQPQHFGDGTRLSIL.

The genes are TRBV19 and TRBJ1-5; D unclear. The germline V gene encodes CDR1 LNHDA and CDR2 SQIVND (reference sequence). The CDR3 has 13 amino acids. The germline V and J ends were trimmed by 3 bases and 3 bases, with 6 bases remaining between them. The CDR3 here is CASSILPNQPQHF. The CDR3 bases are TGTGCCAGTAGTATTCTCCCCAATCAGCCCCAGCATTTT.

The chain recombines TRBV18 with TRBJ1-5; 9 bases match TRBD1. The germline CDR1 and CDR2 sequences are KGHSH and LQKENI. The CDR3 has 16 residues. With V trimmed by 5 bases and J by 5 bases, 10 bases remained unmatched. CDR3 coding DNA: TGTGCCAGCTCAACGGGGACAGGGAGCCCCCATCAGCCCCAGCATTTT. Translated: CASSTGTGSPHQPQHF.

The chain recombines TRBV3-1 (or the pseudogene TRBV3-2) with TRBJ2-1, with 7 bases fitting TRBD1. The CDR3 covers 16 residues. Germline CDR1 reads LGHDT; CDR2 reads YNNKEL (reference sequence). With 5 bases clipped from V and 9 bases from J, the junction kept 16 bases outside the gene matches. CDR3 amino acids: CASSTGWTGGRSEQFF. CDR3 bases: TGTGCCAGCAGCACCGGATGGACAGGTGGCAGGAGTGAGCAGTTCTTC.